This T cell receptor beta chain stems from a study of shared clonotypes between healthy human individuals. At the level of the study: Each donor had three CD4 naive, three CD4 memory, two CD8 naive and one CD8 memory plate.

Findings and caveats of the study: Only a few donors were included, so the genetic and exposure-history diversity represented was limited. Compared with clonotypes that all four donors shared, non-shared clonotypes had lower generation probabilities.

Germline CDR1 reads SGHDT; CDR2 reads YYEEEE. The V segment lost 4 bases and the J segment 1 base; nucleotides outside the gene matches: 6. The CDR3 length is 15 residues. The assay was immunoSEQ multiplex PCR, and TCRdb's table has in-frame clones only and misses some. This repertoire shows some 2.1 million clones, about 95% found once; its top ten account for 1.1%. For this clone: Its target is unknown.

It was CD45RO-negative cells, positively selected for CCR7, that made up naive CD8 cells, with terminally differentiated effector memory CD45RA+ cells excluded. The chain has TRBV5-6 and TRBJ2-7; 9 nucleotides agree with TRBD1. The sample was naive CD8+ T cells sorted from blood. The clonotype originates from a man between 18 and 35 years old in good health. The chain's CDR3 is CASSDPGTGSYEQYF. CDR3 DNA: TGTGCCAGCAGCGATCCCGGGACAGGGTCCTACGAGCAGTACTTC.